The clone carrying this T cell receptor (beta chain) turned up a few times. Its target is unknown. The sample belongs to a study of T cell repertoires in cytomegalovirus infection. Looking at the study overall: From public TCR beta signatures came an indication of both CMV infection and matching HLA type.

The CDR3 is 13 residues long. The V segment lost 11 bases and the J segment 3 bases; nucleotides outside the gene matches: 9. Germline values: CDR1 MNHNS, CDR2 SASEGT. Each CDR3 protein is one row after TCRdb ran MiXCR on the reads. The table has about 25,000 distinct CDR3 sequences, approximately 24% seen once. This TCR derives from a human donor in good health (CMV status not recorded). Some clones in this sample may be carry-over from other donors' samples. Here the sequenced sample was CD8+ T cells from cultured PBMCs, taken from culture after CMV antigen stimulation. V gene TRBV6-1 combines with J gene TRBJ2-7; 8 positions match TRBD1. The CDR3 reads CAAEGDRGYEQYF. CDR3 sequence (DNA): TGTGCCGCGGAAGGAGACAGGGGCTACGAGCAGTACTTC.